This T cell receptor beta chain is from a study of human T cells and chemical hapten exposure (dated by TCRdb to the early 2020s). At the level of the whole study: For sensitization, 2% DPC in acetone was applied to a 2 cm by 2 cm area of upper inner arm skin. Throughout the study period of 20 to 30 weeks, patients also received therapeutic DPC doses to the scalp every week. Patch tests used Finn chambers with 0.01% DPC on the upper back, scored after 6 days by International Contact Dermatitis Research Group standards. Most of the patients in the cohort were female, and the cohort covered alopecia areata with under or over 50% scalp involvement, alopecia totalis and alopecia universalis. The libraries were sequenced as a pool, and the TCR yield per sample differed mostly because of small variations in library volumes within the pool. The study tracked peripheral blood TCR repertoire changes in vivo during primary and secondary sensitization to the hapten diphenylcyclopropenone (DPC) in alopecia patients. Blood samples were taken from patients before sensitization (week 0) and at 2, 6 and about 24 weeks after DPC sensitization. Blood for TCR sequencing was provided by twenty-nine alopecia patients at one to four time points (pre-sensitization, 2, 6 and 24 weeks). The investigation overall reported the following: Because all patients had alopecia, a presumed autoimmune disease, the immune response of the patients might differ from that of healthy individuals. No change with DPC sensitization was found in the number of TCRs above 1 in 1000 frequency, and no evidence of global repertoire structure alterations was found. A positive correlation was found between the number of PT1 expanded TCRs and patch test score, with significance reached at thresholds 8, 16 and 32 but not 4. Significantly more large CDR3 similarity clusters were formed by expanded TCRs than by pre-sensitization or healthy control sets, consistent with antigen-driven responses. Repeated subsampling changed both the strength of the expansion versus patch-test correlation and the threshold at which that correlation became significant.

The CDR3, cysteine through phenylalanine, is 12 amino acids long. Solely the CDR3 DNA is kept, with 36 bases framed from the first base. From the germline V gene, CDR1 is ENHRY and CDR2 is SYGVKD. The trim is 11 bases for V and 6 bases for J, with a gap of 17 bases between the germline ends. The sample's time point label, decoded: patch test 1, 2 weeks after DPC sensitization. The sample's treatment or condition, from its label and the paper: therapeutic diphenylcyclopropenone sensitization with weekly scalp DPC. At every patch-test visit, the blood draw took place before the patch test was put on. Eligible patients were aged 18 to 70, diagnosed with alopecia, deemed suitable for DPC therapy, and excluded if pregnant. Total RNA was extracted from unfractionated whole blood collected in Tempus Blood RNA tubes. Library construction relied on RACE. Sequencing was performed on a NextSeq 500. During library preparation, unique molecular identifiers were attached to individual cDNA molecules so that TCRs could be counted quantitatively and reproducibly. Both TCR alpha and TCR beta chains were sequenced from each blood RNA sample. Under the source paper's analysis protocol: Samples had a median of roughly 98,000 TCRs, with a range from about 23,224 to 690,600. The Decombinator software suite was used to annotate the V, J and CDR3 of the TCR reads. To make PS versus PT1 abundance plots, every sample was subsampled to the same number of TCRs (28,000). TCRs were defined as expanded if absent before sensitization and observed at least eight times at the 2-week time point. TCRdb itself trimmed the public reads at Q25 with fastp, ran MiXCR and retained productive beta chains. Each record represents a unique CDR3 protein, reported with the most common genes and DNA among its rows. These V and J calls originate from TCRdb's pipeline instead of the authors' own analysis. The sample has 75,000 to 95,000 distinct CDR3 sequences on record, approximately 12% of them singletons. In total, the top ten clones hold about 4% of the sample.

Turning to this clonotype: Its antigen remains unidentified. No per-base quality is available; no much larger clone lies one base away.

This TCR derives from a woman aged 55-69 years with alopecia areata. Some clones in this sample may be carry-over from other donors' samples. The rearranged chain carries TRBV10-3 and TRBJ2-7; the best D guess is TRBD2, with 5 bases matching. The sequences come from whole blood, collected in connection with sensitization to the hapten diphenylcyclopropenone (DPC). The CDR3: CASRQGEGEQYF. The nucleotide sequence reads TGTGCCTCCCGTCAAGGCGAGGGCGAGCAGTACTTC.